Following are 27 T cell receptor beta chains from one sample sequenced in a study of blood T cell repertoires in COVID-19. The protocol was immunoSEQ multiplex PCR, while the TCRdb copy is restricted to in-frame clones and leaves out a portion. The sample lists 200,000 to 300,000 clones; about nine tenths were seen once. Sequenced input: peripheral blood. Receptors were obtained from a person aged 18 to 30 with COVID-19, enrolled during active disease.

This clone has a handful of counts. The CDR3 bases are TGTGCCAGCAGCTTAGGCGGAATTGAGGCTTTCTTT. It is translated as CASSLGGIEAFF. The V gene is TRBV7-9, the J gene TRBJ1-1; D remains ambiguous. Trimming took off 1 base at V and 11 bases at J, with 11 bases between the two ends. The CDR3 is 12 amino acids. Germline V gives CDR1 SEHNR, CDR2 FQNEAQ (reference sequence).

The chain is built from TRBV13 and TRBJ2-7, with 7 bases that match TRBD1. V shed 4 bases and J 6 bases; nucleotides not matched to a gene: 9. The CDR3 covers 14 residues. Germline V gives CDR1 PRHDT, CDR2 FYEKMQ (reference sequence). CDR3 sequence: CASSSGGAPAEQYF. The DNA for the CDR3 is TGTGCCAGCAGCTCAGGGGGAGCTCCGGCCGAGCAGTACTTC.

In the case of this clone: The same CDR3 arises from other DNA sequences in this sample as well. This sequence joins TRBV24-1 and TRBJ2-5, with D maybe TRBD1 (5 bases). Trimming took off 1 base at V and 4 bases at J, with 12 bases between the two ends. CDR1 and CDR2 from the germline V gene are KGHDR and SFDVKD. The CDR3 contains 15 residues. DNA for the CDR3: TGTGCCACCAGTGATTTACGGCAGGGTGGAGAGACCCAGTACTTC. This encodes CATSDLRQGGETQYF.

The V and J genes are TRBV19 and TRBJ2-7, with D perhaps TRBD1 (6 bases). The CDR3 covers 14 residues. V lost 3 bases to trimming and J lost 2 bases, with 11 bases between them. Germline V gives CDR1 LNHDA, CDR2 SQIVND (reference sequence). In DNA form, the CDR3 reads TGTGCCAGTAGTATGCGGCAGGGGCCCTACGAGCAGTACTTC. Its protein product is CASSMRQGPYEQYF.

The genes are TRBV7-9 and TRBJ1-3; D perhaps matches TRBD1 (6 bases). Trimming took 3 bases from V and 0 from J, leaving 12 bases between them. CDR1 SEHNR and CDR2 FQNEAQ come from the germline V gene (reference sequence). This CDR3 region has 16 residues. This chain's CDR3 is CASSLGAASSGNTIYF. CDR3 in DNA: TGTGCCAGCAGCTTGGGGGCAGCCTCCTCTGGAAACACCATATATTTT.

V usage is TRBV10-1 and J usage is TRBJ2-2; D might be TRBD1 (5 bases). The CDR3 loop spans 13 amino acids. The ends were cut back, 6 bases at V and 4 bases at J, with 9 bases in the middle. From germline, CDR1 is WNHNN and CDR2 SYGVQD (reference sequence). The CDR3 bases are TGCGCCAGCAGATCAGGGTTCACCGGGGAGCTGTTTTTT. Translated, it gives CASRSGFTGELFF.

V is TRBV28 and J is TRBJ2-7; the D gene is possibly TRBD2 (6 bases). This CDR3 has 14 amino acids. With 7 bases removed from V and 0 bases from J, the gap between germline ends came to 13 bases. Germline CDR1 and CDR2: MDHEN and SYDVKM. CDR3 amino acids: CASTGGVASYEQYF. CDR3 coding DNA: TGTGCCAGCACTGGAGGGGTAGCCTCCTACGAGCAGTACTTC. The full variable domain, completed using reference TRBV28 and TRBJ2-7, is DVKVTQSSRYLVKRTGEKVFLECVQDMDHENMFWYRQDPGLGLRLIYFSYDVKMKEKGDIPEGYSVSREKKERFSLILESASTNQTSMYLCASTGGVASYEQYFGPGTRLTVT.

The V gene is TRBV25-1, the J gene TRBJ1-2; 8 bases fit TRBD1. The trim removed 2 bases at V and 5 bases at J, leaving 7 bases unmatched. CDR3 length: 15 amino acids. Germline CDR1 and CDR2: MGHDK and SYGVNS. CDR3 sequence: CASSEGQGGIYGYTF. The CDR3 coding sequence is TGTGCCAGCAGTGAAGGACAGGGAGGCATATATGGCTACACCTTC.

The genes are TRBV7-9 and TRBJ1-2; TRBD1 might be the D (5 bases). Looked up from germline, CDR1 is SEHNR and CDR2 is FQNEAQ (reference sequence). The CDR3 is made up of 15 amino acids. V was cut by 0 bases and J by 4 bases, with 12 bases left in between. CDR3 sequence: CASSLAEGVSYGYTF. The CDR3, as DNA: TGTGCCAGCAGCTTAGCGGAAGGGGTCAGCTATGGCTACACCTTC.

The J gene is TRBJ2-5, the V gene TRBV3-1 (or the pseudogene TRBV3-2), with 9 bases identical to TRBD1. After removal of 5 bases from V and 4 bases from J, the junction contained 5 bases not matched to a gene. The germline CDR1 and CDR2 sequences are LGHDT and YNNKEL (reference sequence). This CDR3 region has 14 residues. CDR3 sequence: CASSIGTGRETQYF. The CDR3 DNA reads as TGTGCCAGCAGCATAGGGACAGGGCGAGAGACCCAGTACTTC.

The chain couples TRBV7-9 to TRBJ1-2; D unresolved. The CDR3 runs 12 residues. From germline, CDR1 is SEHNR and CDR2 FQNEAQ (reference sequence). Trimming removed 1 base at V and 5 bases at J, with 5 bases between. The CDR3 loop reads CASSLDGYGYTF. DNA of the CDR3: TGTGCCAGCAGCTTAGACGGGTATGGCTACACCTTC.

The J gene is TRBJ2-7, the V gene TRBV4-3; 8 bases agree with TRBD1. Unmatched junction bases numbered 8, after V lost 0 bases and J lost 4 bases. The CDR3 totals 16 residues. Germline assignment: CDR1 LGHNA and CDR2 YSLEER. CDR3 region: CASSQDRGQGRYEQYF. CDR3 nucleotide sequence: TGCGCCAGCAGCCAAGATCGAGGACAGGGAAGATACGAGCAGTACTTC.

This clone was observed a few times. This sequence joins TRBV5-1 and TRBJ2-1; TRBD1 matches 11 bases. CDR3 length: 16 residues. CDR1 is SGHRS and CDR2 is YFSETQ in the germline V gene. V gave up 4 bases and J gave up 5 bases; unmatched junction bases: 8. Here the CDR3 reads CASSHSGTGGNNEQFF. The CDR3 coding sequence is TGCGCCAGCAGCCATTCCGGGACAGGGGGGAACAATGAGCAGTTCTTC.

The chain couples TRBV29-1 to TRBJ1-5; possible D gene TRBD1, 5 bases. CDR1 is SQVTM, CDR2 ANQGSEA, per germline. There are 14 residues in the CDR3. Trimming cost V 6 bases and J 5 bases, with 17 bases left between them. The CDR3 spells CSVPRQGGHQPQHF. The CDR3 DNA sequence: TGCAGCGTCCCGAGGCAGGGAGGGCATCAGCCCCAGCATTTT.

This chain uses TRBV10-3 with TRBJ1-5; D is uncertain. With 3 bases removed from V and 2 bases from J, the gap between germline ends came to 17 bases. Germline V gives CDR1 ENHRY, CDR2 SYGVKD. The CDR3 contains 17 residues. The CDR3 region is CAISERAVPGGNQPQHF. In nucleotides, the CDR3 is TGTGCCATCAGTGAACGAGCAGTTCCCGGAGGCAATCAGCCCCAGCATTTT.

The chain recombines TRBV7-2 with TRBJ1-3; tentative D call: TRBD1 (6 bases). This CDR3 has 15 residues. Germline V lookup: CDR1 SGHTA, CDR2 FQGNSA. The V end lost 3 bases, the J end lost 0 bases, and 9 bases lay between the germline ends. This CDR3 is CASSLLGGSGNTIYF. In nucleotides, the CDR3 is TGTGCCAGCAGCTTGCTAGGGGGCTCTGGAAACACCATATATTTT.

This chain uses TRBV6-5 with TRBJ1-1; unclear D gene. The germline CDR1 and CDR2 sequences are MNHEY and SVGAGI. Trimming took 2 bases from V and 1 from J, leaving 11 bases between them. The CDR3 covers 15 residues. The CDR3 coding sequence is TGTGCCAGCAGTTACCTACTTGCAGGGAACACTGAAGCTTTCTTT. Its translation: CASSYLLAGNTEAFF.

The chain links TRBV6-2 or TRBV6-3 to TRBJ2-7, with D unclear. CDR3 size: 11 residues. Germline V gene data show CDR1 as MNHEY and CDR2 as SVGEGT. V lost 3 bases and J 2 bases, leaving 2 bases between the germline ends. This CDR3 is CASSYTYEQYF. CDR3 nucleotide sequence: TGTGCCAGCAGTTATACCTACGAGCAGTACTTC.

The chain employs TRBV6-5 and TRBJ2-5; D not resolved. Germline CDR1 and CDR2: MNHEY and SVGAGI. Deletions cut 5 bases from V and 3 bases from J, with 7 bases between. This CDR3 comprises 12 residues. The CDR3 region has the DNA TGTGCCAGCAGTCTCGACAAAGAGACCCAGTACTTC. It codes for CASSLDKETQYF.

The chain's CDR3 is CAVRSAPGQDKDTQYF. In DNA form, the CDR3 reads TGTGCCGTACGTTCGGCTCCGGGACAGGATAAAGATACGCAGTATTTT. The chain employs TRBV24-1 and TRBJ2-3; 8 positions match TRBD1. The length of the CDR3 is 16 residues. The V segment lost 12 bases and the J segment 5 bases; nucleotides outside the gene matches: 18. Looked up from germline, CDR1 is KGHDR and CDR2 is SFDVKD.

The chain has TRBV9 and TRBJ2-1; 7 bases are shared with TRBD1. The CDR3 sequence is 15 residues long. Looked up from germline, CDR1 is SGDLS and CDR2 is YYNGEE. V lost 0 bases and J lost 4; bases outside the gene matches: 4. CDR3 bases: TGTGCCAGCAGCGTAGGGGACAGACGTTACAATGAGCAGTTCTTC. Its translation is CASSVGDRRYNEQFF.

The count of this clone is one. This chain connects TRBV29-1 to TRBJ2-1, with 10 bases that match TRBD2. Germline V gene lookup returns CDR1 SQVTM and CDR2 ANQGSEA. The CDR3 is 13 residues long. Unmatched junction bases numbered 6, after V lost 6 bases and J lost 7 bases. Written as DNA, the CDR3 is TGCAGCGTGAGAGCGGGAGGGAGGAATGAGCAGTTCTTC. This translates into CSVRAGGRNEQFF.

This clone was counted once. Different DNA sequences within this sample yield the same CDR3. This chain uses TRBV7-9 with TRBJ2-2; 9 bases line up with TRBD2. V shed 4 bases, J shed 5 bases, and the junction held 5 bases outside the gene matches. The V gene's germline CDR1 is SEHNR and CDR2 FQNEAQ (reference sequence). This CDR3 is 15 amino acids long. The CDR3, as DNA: TGTGCCAGCAGCTCTAGCGGGGAGAATACCGGGGAGCTGTTTTTT. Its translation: CASSSSGENTGELFF.

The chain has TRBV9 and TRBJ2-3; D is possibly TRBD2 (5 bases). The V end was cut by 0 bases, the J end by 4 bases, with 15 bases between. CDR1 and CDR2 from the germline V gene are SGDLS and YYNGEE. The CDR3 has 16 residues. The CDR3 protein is CASSVATRNGADTQYF. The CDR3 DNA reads TGTGCCAGCAGCGTAGCAACTAGAAATGGCGCAGATACGCAGTATTTT.

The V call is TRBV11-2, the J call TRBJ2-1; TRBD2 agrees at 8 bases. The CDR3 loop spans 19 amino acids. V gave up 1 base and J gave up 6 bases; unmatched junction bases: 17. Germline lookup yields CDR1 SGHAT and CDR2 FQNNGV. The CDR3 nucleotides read TGTGCCAGCAGCTTAGTTTTTAGGGCGGGAGGACCTCTCGGCAATGAGCAGTTCTTC. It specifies CASSLVFRAGGPLGNEQFF.

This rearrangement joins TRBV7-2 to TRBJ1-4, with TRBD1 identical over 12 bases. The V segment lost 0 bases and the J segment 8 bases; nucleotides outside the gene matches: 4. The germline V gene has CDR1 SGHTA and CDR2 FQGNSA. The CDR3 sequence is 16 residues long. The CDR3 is CASSLAGTGGYEKLFF. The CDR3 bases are TGTGCCAGCAGCTTAGCCGGGACAGGGGGCTACGAAAAACTGTTTTTT.

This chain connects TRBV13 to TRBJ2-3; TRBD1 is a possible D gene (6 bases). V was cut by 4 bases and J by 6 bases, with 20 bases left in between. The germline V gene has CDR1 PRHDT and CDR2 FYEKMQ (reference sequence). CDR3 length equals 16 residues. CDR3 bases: TGTGCCAGCAGCTACCTAAACAGGGAATATGGGGATACGCAGTATTTT. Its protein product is CASSYLNREYGDTQYF.